The rows below give T cell receptor beta chains drawn from one sample of a study of shared clonotypes between healthy human individuals. Clones were sequenced by immunoSEQ multiplex PCR, and TCRdb holds only the in-frame ones, with some missing. The sample includes some 630,000 clones, 95% to 97% of them seen just once. Sequenced: naive CD8+ T cells sorted from blood. The receptors come from a woman aged 30 to 39 in good health. CDR3s include the opening cysteine and the closing phenylalanine or tryptophan. A D gene is named only where the DNA matches it firmly. The size of a clone is reported for some rows only, either as once, few or many, or as a class for expanded clones.

abundance	v_gene	d_gene	len	j_gene	CDR3aa	CDR3nt
.	TRBV19	.	14	TRBJ2-7	CASSIAGISYEQYF	TGTGCCAGTAGTATCGCAGGTATCTCCTACGAGCAGTACTTC
.	TRBV7-6	.	16	TRBJ2-7	CASSLANGETTYEQYF	TGTGCCAGCAGCTTAGCGAATGGGGAGACCACCTACGAGCAGTACTTC
.	TRBV7-8	.	14	TRBJ1-5	CASSPTGSNQPQHF	TGTGCCAGCAGCCCAACAGGATCCAATCAGCCCCAGCATTTT
.	TRBV11-2	.	14	TRBJ2-2	CASPGAAQTGELFF	TGTGCCAGCCCTGGGGCAGCCCAAACCGGGGAGCTGTTTTTT
.	TRBV5-1	TRBD1	16	TRBJ2-7	CASSLGFRTGGDEQYF	TGCGCCAGCAGCTTGGGCTTTAGGACAGGGGGCGACGAGCAGTACTTC
.	TRBV5-6	.	13	TRBJ2-7	CASQTTGNYEQYF	TGTGCCAGCCAAACTACAGGGAACTACGAGCAGTACTTC
.	TRBV10-3	.	13	TRBJ2-7	CAISDIDGYEQYF	TGTGCCATCAGTGATATTGACGGGTACGAGCAGTACTTC
.	TRBV27	TRBD1	18	TRBJ2-6	CASSSGQGLFSGANVLTF	TGTGCCAGCAGCTCCGGACAGGGTTTATTTTCTGGGGCCAACGTCCTGACTTTC
.	TRBV29-1	TRBD1	15	TRBJ1-1	CSGTGTGMLNTEAFF	TGCAGCGGCACCGGGACAGGGATGTTGAACACTGAAGCTTTCTTT
.	TRBV20-1	.	11	TRBJ2-5	CSAKSIGTQYF	TGCAGTGCTAAAAGCATCGGGACCCAGTACTTC
.	TRBV9	TRBD1	14	TRBJ2-7	CASSNQGASYEQYF	TGTGCCAGCAGCAATCAGGGGGCCTCCTACGAGCAGTACTTC
once	TRBV6-6	.	15	TRBJ1-5	CASSYGQGLNQPQHF	TGTGCCAGCAGTTACGGTCAGGGATTAAATCAGCCCCAGCATTTT
.	TRBV27	.	13	TRBJ1-2	CASSRGENYGYTF	TGTGCCAGCAGCCGAGGAGAAAACTATGGCTACACCTTC
once	TRBV19	.	15	TRBJ2-5	CASSTHPRREETQYF	TGTGCCAGTAGTACCCACCCAAGGAGGGAAGAGACCCAGTACTTC
.	TRBV27	.	15	TRBJ2-3	CASSLWAAGTDTQYF	TGTGCCAGCAGTTTGTGGGCTGCGGGCACAGATACGCAGTATTTT
.	TRBV9	TRBD2	16	TRBJ2-5	CASSPRTSGRGETQYF	TGTGCCAGCAGCCCCCGGACTAGCGGGAGGGGAGAGACCCAGTACTTC
once	TRBV28	.	12	TRBJ1-2	CTTVGQHYGYTF	TGTACCACGGTCGGGCAGCACTATGGCTACACCTTC
.	TRBV4-2	TRBD2	17	TRBJ2-7	CASSQDGLAGAPWEQYF	TGTGCCAGCAGCCAAGATGGGCTAGCGGGAGCCCCCTGGGAGCAGTACTTC
.	TRBV6-5	.	13	TRBJ1-1	CASSSAGWTEAFF	TGTGCCAGCAGTTCCGCAGGGTGGACTGAAGCTTTCTTT
.	TRBV27	.	14	TRBJ2-7	CASSLRAGIHEQYF	TGTGCCAGCAGTTTAAGGGCAGGGATCCACGAGCAGTACTTC
.	TRBV9	TRBD1	15	TRBJ2-7	CASSVGGTGFYEQYF	TGTGCCAGCAGCGTAGGCGGGACAGGGTTCTACGAGCAGTACTTC
.	TRBV30	.	16	TRBJ2-3	CAWSLEEGVPTDTQYF	TGTGCCTGGAGCCTGGAGGAGGGGGTTCCCACAGATACGCAGTATTTT
.	TRBV27	.	14	TRBJ2-7	CASSSWDGSYEQYF	TGTGCCAGCAGTTCCTGGGACGGATCCTACGAGCAGTACTTC
once	TRBV10-1	.	13	TRBJ2-7	CASSDPLSYEQYF	TGCGCCAGCAGTGACCCTCTCTCCTACGAGCAGTACTTC
.	TRBV6-1	.	12	TRBJ2-7	CASSRAYYEQYF	TGTGCCAGCAGTAGGGCGTACTACGAGCAGTACTTC
.	TRBV7-9	.	13	TRBJ2-5	CASSLGGLETQYF	TGTGCCAGCAGCTTGGGGGGCCTGGAGACCCAGTACTTC
.	TRBV15	TRBD1	14	TRBJ2-7	CATSRDRGHYEQYF	TGTGCCACCAGCAGAGATAGGGGGCATTACGAGCAGTACTTC
few	TRBV6-5	.	15	TRBJ2-2	CASSSASKNTGELFF	TGTGCCAGCTCCTCGGCGAGTAAGAACACCGGGGAGCTGTTTTTT
.	TRBV7-9	.	16	TRBJ1-4	CASRPTRASTNEKLFF	TGTGCCAGCAGACCTACTCGGGCCTCAACTAATGAAAAACTGTTTTTT
.	TRBV5-6	.	18	TRBJ2-2	CASSSRVYRDPSGGELFF	TGTGCCAGCAGCTCCAGAGTCTACAGGGACCCATCTGGCGGGGAGCTGTTTTTT
once	TRBV27	TRBD2	15	TRBJ2-7	CASSDTSAHSYEQYF	TGTGCCAGCAGTGATACTAGCGCCCACTCCTACGAGCAGTACTTC
.	TRBV13	.	13	TRBJ1-1	CASSQYPQGEAFF	TGTGCCAGCAGCCAATACCCACAGGGCGAAGCTTTCTTT
.	TRBV6-4	TRBD2	14	TRBJ2-1	CASSNLAGGNEQFF	TGTGCCAGCAGTAACCTAGCGGGAGGCAATGAGCAGTTCTTC
.	TRBV2	.	14	TRBJ1-3	CASSEDSARNTIYF	TGTGCCAGCAGTGAAGATTCCGCGCGGAACACCATATATTTT
few	TRBV21-1	.	17	TRBJ2-7	CASSNWTGGENSYEQYF	TGTGCCAGCAGCAACTGGACAGGGGGCGAAAACAGCTACGAGCAGTACTTC
.	TRBV27	TRBD1	16	TRBJ1-1	CASSLLNRGRNTEAFF	TGTGCCAGCAGTTTATTAAACAGGGGGCGGAACACTGAAGCTTTCTTT
.	TRBV7-9	.	17	TRBJ2-5	CASSPAAGGTGRETQYF	TGTGCCAGCAGCCCGGCCGCGGGAGGGACAGGACGAGAGACCCAGTACTTC
.	TRBV9	.	8	TRBJ1-2	CASSPQTF	TGTGCCAGCAGCCCGCAGACCTTC
.	TRBV4-1	TRBD2	17	TRBJ2-2	CASSPWTSGGNTGELFF	TGCGCCAGCAGCCCCTGGACTAGCGGGGGGAACACCGGGGAGCTGTTTTTT
.	TRBV11-2	.	13	TRBJ1-1	CASRATAYTEAFF	TGTGCCAGCAGGGCGACGGCGTACACTGAAGCTTTCTTT
.	TRBV9	.	13	TRBJ2-3	CASSGRLSDTQYF	TGTGCCAGCAGCGGTCGACTGTCAGATACGCAGTATTTT
.	TRBV11-2	TRBD1	12	TRBJ1-1	CASSLATGVAFF	TGTGCCAGCAGCTTAGCGACAGGGGTAGCTTTCTTT
.	TRBV2	TRBD1	16	TRBJ1-2	CASSEPETGGLGGYTF	TGTGCCAGCAGTGAACCCGAGACAGGGGGCTTGGGTGGCTACACCTTC
.	TRBV9	.	16	TRBJ2-1	CASSVGGMWSYNEQFF	TGTGCCAGCAGCGTCGGCGGGATGTGGTCCTACAATGAGCAGTTCTTC
.	TRBV7-8	.	14	TRBJ1-6	CASSLGGAGSPLHF	TGTGCCAGCAGTCTCGGGGGGGCGGGTTCACCCCTCCACTTT
.	TRBV19	.	13	TRBJ1-1	CASSIPSHWEAFF	TGTGCCAGTAGTATCCCCTCACATTGGGAGGCTTTCTTT
.	TRBV5-6	.	14	TRBJ2-3	CASSSGTSTDTQYF	TGTGCCAGCAGTTCTGGGACAAGCACAGATACGCAGTATTTT
.	TRBV28	TRBD2	15	TRBJ2-3	CASTRGGSEVDTQYF	TGTGCCAGCACGCGGGGGGGAAGCGAAGTGGATACGCAGTATTTT
.	TRBV27	.	14	TRBJ2-2	CASSLGGWTGELFF	TGTGCCAGCAGTTTAGGGGGTTGGACCGGGGAGCTGTTTTTT
.	TRBV6-5	TRBD1	14	TRBJ1-1	CASSAQGVATEAFF	TGTGCCAGCAGTGCACAGGGGGTAGCCACTGAAGCTTTCTTT
.	TRBV4-2	TRBD1	15	TRBJ1-2	CASSQDRGYSYGYTF	TGTGCCAGCAGCCAGGACAGGGGGTATAGCTATGGCTACACCTTC
.	TRBV5-1	.	16	TRBJ2-2	CASSYNRVGNTGELFF	TGCGCCAGCAGCTATAACAGGGTGGGCAACACCGGGGAGCTGTTTTTT
.	TRBV5-6	.	15	TRBJ2-7	CASSLGGEATYEQYF	TGTGCCAGCAGCTTGGGTGGGGAGGCAACCTACGAGCAGTACTTC